This entry is about one T cell receptor beta chain. Trimming stripped 5 bases from V and 5 bases from J, with 9 bases between. The CDR3 has 12 residues. The germline gives CDR1 LNHDA, CDR2 SQIVND (reference sequence). These data originate in a study of blood T cell repertoires in COVID-19. Study at large: COVID-19 samples from acute and convalescent phases originated in the United States, Italy and Spain.

TCRdb keeps only in-frame clones here, not all; method: immunoSEQ multiplex PCR. Altogether about 190,000 clones are present, approximately 90% being singletons, with the ten largest covering roughly 4.7%. The chain combines TRBV19 with TRBJ1-2; unclear D gene. Specimen: peripheral blood. The sequence was obtained from a human donor in a cohort sampled during active COVID-19. The DNA for the CDR3 is TGTGCCAGTAGTTTCGGAGGGTATGGCTACACCTTC. Translating gives CASSFGGYGYTF.